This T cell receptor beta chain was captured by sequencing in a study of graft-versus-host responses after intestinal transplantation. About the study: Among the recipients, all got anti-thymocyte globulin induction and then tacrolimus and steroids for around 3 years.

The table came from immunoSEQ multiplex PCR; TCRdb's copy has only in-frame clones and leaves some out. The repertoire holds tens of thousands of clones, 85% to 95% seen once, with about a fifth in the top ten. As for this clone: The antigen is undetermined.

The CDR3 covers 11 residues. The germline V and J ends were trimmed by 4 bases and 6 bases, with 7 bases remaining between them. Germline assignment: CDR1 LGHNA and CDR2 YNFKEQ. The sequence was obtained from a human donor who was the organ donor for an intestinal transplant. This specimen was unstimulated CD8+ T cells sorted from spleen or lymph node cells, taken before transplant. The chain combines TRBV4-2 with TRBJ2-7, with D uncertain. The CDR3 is CASSRRSEQYF. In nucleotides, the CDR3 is TGTGCCAGCAGCCGACGCTCCGAGCAGTACTTC.